Sequencing of this T cell receptor beta chain was carried out in a study of beta chain features in type 1 diabetes. Study-level results: Diminished insertions and augmented deletions at VDJ junctions characterized type 1 diabetes patients. A definitive answer on HLA type influencing TCRB rearrangement was not reached here. All four CD4+ subsets of Type 1 diabetes patients contained TCRB CDR3s that were moderately but significantly shorter.

Per germline, CDR1 SGHNT and CDR2 YENEEA. The CDR3 extends over 13 amino acids. V shed 5 bases and J shed 5 bases, with 12 bases lying between them. The whole isolated RNA underwent reverse transcription, so sequencing captured expressed TCRB transcripts. Sequencing used immunoSEQ multiplex PCR; TCRdb keeps in-frame clones, though not all of them. Altogether 860,000 or so clones are present, about a sixth being singletons, with the ten largest covering about 0.025%. CD4+ naive, central memory, regulatory and stem cell-like memory subsets were isolated by sorting on CD45RO/CCR7/CD25/CD127/CD95/CD27. This clone was seen a handful of times. The target antigen is unknown.

Material for sequencing was naive CD4+ T cells from blood. The chain is built from TRBV11-3 and TRBJ2-5; D is unclear. The TCR sequence derives from a woman aged 18-29 years in good health. CDR3 in amino acids: CASSLSTGETQYF. In DNA form, the CDR3 reads TGTGCCAGCAGCCTTTCCACTGGCGAGACCCAGTACTTC.